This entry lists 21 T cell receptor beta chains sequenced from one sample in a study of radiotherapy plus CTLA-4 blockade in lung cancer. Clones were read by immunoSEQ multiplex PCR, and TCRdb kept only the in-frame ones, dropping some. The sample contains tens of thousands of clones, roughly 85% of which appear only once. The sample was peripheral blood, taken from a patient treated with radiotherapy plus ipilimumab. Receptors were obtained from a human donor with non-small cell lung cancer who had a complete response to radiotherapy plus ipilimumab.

The CDR3 spells CAISDAGSSYEQYV. The DNA of the CDR3 is TGTGCCATCAGTGATGCCGGGAGCTCCTACGAGCAGTACGTC. The V and J genes are TRBV10-3 and TRBJ2-7; D is possibly TRBD2 (6 bases). V lost 3 bases and J lost 0, with 9 bases in between. The germline gives CDR1 ENHRY, CDR2 SYGVKD. The CDR3 spans 14 residues.

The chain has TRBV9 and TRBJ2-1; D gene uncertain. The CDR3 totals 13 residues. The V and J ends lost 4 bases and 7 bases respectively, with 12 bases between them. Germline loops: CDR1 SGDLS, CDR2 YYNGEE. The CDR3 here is CASSTYPRNEQFF. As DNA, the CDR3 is TGTGCCAGCAGCACCTATCCCCGGAATGAGCAGTTCTTC.

DNA of the CDR3: TGTGCCAGTAAAGAGGGTGCGGGGTATCAGCCCCAGCATTTT. Protein product: CASKEGAGYQPQHF. The chain combines TRBV19 with TRBJ1-5; D is unresolved. With 7 bases removed from V and 5 bases from J, the gap between germline ends came to 15 bases. CDR3 size: 14 residues. Germline loops: CDR1 LNHDA, CDR2 SQIVND (reference sequence).

The CDR3 nucleotides are TGTGCCAGCAGCCAAATGGGCCTTAGGTACGAGCAGTACGTC. The encoded protein is CASSQMGLRYEQYV. The chain couples TRBV14 to TRBJ2-7, with D uncertain. Germline V gene sequence: CDR1 SGHDN, CDR2 FVKESK. Trimming cost V 2 bases and J 4 bases, with 12 bases left between them. The CDR3 runs to 14 residues.

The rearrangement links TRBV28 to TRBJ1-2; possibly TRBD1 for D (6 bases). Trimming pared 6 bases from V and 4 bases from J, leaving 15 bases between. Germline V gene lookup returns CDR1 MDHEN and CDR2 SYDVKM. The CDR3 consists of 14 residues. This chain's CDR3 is CASSPRGGGYGYTF. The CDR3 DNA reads TGTGCCAGCAGCCCGAGGGGAGGGGGCTATGGCTACACCTTC.

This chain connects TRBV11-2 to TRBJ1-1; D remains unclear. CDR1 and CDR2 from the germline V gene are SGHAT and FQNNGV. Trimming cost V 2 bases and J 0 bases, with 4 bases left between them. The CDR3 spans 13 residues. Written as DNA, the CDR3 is TGTGCCAGCAGCTTACAGTTGAACACTGAAGCTTTCTTT. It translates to CASSLQLNTEAFF.

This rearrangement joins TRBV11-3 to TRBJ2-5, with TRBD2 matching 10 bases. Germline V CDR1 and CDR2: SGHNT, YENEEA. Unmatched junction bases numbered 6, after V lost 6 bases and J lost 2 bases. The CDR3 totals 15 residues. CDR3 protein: CASSPGTSEQETQYF. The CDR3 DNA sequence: TGTGCCAGCAGTCCCGGGACTAGCGAACAAGAGACCCAGTACTTC.

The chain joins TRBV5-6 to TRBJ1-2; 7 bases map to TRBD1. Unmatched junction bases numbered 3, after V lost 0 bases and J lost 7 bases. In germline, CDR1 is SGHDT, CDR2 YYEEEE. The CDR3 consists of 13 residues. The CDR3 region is CASSLVGGSGYTF. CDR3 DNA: TGTGCCAGCAGCTTGGTAGGGGGCAGTGGCTACACCTTC.

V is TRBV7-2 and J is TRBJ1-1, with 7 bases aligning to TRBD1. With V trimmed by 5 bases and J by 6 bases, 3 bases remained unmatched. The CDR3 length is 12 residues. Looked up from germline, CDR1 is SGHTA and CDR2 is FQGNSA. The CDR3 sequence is CASSPGGAEAFF. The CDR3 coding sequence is TGTGCCAGCAGCCCAGGGGGTGCTGAAGCTTTCTTT.

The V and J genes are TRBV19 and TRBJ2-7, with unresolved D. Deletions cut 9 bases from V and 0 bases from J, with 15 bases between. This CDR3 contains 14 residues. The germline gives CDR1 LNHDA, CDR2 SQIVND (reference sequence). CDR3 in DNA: TGTGCCAGCAGGAACTGGACCGACTCCTACGAGCAGTACTTC. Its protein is CASRNWTDSYEQYF.

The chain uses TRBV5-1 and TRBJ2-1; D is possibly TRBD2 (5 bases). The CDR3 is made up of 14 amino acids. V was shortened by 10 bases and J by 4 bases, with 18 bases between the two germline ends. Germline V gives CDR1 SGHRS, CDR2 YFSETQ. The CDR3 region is CACSREDLYNEQFF. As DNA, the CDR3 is TGCGCCTGCTCCCGGGAAGATTTGTACAATGAGCAGTTCTTC.

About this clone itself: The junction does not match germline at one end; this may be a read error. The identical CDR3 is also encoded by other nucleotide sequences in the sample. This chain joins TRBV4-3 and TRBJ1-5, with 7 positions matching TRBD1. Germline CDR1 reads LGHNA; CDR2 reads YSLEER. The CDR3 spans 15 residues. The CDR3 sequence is CASSQEGTEDQPQHF. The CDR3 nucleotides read TGCGCCAGCAGCCAAGAAGGGACAGAAGATCAGCCTCAGCATTTT.

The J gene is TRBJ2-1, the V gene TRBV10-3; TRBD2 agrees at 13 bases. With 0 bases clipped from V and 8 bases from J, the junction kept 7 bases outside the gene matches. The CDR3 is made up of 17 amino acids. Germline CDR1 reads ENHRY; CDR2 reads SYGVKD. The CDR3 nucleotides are TGTGCCATCAGTGAGTCAGGGTGGACTAGCGGGAGCGATGAGCAGTTCTTC. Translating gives CAISESGWTSGSDEQFF.

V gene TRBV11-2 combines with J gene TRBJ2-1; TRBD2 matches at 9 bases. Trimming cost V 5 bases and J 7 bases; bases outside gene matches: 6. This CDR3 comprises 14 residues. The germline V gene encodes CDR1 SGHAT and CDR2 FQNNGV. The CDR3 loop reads CASSPTSGGNEQFF. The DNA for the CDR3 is TGTGCCAGCAGCCCGACTAGCGGAGGGAATGAGCAGTTCTTC.

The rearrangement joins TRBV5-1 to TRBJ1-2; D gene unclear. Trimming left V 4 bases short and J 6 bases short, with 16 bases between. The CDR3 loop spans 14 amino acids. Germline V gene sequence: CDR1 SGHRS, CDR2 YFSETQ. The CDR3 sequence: CASSPGRVADGYTF. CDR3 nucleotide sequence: TGCGCCAGCAGCCCCGGACGTGTTGCAGATGGCTACACCTTC.

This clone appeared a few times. CDR3 sequence reads: CASSFNRANYGYTF. Here the CDR3 DNA reads TGTGCCAGCAGCTTCAACAGGGCCAACTATGGCTACACCTTC. This chain uses TRBV5-4 with TRBJ1-2, with D possibly TRBD1 on 6 matching bases. Trimming took 2 bases from V and 2 from J, leaving 10 bases between them. Germline CDR1 SGHNT, CDR2 YYREEE (reference sequence). The CDR3 is 14 residues long.

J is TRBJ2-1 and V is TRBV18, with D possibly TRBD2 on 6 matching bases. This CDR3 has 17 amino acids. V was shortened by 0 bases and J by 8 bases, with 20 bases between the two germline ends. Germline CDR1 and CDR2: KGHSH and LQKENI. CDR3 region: CASSPPSGFGRFDEQFF. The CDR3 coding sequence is TGTGCCAGCTCACCACCGAGCGGGTTCGGTCGATTCGATGAGCAGTTCTTC.

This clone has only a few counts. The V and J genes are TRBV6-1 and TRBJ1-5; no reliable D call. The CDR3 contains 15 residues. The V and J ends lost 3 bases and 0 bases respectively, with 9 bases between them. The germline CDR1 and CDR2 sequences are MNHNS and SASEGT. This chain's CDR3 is CASSDNPYSNQPQHF. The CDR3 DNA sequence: TGTGCCAGCAGTGACAACCCTTATAGCAATCAGCCCCAGCATTTT.

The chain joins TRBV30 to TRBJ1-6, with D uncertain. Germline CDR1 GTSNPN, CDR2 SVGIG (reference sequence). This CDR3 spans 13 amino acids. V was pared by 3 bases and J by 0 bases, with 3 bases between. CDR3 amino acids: CAWRNSYNSPLHF. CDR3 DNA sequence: TGTGCCTGGAGAAACTCCTATAATTCACCCCTCCACTTT.

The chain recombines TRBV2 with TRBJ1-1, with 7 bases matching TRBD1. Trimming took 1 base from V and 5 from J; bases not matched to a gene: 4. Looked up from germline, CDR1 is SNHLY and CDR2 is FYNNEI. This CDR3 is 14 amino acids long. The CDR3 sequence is CASSEVYRGTEAFF. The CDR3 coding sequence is TGTGCCAGCAGTGAAGTATACAGGGGAACTGAAGCTTTCTTT.

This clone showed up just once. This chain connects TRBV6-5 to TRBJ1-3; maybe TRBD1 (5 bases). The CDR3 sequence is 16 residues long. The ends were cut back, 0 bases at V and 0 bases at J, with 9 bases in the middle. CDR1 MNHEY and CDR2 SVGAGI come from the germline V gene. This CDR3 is CASSYSPGSSGNTIYF. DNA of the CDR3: TGTGCCAGCAGTTACTCCCCAGGGAGCTCTGGAAACACCATATATTTT.